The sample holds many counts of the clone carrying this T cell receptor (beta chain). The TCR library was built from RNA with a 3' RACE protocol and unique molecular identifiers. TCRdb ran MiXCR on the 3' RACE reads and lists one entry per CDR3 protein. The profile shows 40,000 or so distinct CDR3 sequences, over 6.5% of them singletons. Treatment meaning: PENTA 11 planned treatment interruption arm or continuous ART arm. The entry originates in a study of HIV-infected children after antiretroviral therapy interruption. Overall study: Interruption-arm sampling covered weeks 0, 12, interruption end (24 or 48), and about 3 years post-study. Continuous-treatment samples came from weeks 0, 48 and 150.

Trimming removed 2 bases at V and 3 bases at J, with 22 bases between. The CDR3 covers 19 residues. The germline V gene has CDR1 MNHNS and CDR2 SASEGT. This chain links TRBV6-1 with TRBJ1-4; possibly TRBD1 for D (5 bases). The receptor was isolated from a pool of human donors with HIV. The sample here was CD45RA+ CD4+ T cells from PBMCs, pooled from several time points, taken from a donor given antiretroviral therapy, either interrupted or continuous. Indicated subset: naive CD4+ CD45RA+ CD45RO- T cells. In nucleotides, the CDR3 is TGTGCCAGCAGTGAAAGGCCAGGTCTGAGGGGCTCGGCTAATGAAAAACTGTTTTTT. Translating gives CASSERPGLRGSANEKLFF.